This paragraph reports one T cell receptor beta chain. V gave up 3 bases and J gave up 4 bases; unmatched junction bases: 10. This CDR3 contains 16 residues. CDR1 and CDR2 (germline): SQVTM, ANQGSEA. This table comes from immunoSEQ multiplex PCR, and its TCRdb copy is limited to in-frame clones, with some not included. The sample has 17,000 or so clones; roughly nine tenths are singletons. This sample stems from a study of technical replicates of blood from a handful of donors. The chain links TRBV29-1 to TRBJ2-2; 8 bases map to TRBD2. The sample taken for sequencing was PBMCs. The clonotype originates from a human donor in good health. In DNA, the CDR3 is TGCAGCGTTGATATCCCTGGACTAGCACCCACCGGGGAGCTGTTTTTT. Protein sequence: CSVDIPGLAPTGELFF.